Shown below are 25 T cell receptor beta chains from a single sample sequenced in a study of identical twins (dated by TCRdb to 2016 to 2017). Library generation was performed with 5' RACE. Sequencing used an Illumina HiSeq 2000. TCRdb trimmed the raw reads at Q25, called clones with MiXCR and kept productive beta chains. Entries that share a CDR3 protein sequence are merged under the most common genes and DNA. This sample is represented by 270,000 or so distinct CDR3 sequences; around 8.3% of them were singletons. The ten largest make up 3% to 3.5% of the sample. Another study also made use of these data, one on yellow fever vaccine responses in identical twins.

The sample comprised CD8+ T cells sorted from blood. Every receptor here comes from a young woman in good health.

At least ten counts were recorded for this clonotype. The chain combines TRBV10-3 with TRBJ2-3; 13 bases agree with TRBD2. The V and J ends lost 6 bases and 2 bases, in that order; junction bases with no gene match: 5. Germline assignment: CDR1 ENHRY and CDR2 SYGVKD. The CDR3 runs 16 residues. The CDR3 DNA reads TGTGCCATCAGCCCGACTAGCGGGGGGTTCACAGATACGCAGTATTTT. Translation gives CAISPTSGGFTDTQYF.

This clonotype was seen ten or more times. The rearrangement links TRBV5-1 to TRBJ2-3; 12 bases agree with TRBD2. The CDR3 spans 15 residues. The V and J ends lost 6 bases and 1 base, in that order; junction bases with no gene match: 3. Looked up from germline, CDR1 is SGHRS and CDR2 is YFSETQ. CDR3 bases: TGCGCCAGCACTTGGACTAGCGGGGGCACAGATACGCAGTATTTT. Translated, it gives CASTWTSGGTDTQYF.

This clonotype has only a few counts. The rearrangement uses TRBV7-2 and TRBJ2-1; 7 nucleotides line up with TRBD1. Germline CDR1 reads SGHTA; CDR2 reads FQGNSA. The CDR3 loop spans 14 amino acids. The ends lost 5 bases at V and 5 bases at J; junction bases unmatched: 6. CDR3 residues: CASSPWTGHNEQFF. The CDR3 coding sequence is TGTGCCAGCAGCCCGTGGACAGGACACAATGAGCAGTTCTTC.

CDR3 residues: CASSAFGQGATKDEQFF. CDR3 sequence (DNA): TGTGCCAGCAGCGCCTTTGGACAGGGGGCGACAAAGGATGAGCAGTTCTTC. The chain uses TRBV2 and TRBJ2-1; 11 nucleotides line up with TRBD1. Germline-derived CDR1 and CDR2 are SNHLY and FYNNEI. The CDR3 has 17 amino acids. V shed 6 bases, J shed 8 bases, and the junction held 15 bases outside the gene matches.

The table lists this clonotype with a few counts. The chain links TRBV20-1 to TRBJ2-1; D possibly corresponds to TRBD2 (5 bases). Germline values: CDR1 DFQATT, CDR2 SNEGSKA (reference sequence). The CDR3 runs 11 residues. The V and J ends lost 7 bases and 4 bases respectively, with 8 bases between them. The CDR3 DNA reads TGCAGTGTGACGGGGTACAATGAGCAGTTCTTC. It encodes CSVTGYNEQFF.

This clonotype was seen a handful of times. The CDR3 DNA is TGTGCCAGCAGTCGGGAGTCCTCCTACAATGAGCAGTTCTTC. Protein product: CASSRESSYNEQFF. This chain joins TRBV28 and TRBJ2-1; a weak D match, TRBD2 (6 bases). Germline assignment: CDR1 MDHEN and CDR2 SYDVKM. With 5 bases removed from V and 0 bases from J, the gap between germline ends came to 8 bases. The CDR3 sequence is 14 residues long.

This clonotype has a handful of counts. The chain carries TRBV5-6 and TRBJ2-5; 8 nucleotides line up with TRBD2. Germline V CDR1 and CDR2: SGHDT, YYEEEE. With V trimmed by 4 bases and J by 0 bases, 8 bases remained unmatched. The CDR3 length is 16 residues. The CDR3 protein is CASSPWTSTYQETQYF. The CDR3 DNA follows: TGTGCCAGCAGCCCCTGGACTAGCACGTACCAAGAGACCCAGTACTTC.

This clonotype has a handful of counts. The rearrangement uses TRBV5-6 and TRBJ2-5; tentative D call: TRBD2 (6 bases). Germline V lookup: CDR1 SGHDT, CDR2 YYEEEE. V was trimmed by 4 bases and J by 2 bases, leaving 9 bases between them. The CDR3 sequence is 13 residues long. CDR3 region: CASSVTSQETQYF. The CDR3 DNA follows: TGTGCCAGCAGCGTGACTAGTCAAGAGACCCAGTACTTC.

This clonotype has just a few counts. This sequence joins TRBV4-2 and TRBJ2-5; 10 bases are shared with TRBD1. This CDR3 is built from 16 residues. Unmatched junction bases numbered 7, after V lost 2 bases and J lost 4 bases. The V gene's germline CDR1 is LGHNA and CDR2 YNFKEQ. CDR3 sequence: CASSQSSRDRGETQYF. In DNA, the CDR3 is TGTGCCAGCAGCCAAAGTTCCCGGGACAGGGGAGAGACCCAGTACTTC.

For the CDR3, the DNA is TGTGCCAGCTCACCTAGCAACGGCGGGGAGACCCAGTACTTC. Encoded protein: CASSPSNGGETQYF. The chain combines TRBV18 with TRBJ2-5; possibly TRBD2 for D (5 bases). The CDR3 runs to 14 residues. V was pared by 3 bases and J by 5 bases, with 13 bases between. Germline loops: CDR1 KGHSH, CDR2 LQKENI.

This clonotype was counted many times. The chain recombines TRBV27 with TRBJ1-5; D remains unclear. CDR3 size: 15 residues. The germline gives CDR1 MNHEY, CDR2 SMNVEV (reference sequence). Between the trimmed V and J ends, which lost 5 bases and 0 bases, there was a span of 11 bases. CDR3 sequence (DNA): TGTGCCAGCAGTCTGGACTTTGATAGCAATCAGCCCCAGCATTTT. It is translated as CASSLDFDSNQPQHF.

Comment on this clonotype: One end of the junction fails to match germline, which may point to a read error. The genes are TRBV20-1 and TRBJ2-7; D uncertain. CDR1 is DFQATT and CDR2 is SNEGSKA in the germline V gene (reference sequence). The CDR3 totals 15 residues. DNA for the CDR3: TGCAGTGTTAGAGATCGGAATGGGGTCTCCTACGAGCAGTACTTC. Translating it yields CSVRDRNGVSYEQYF.

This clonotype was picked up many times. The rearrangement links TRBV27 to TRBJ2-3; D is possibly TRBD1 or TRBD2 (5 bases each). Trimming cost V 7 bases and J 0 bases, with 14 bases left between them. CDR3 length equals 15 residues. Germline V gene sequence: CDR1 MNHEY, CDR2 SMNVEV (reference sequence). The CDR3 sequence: CASIPLRDSTDTQYF. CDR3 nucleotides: TGTGCCAGCATTCCCCTCCGGGACAGCACAGATACGCAGTATTTT.

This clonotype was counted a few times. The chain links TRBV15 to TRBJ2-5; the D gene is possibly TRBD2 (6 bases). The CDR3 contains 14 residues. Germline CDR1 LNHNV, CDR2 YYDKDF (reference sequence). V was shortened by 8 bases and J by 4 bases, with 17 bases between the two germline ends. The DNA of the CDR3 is TGTGCCACCGGAGGGACCACCCAGGGAGAGACCCAGTACTTC. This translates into CATGGTTQGETQYF.

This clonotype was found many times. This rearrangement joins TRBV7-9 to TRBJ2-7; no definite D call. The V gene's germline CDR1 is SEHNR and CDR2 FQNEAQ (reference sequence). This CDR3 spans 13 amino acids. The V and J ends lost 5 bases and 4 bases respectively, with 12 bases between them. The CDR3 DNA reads TGTGCCAGCAGCGACGGTGCCCAGTACGAGCAGTACTTC. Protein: CASSDGAQYEQYF.

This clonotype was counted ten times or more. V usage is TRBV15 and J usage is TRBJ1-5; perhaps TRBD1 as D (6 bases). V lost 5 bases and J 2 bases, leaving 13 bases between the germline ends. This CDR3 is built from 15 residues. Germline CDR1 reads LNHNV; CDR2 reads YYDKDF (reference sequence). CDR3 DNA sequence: TGTGCCACCAGCCTTGACAGGTACGGCAATCAGCCCCAGCATTTT. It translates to CATSLDRYGNQPQHF.

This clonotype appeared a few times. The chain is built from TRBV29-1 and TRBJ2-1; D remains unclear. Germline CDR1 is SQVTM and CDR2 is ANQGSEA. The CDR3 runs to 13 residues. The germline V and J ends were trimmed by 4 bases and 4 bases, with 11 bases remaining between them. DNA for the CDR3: TGCAGCGTTGTAGGCCCCTTATACAATGAGCAGTTCTTC. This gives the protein CSVVGPLYNEQFF.

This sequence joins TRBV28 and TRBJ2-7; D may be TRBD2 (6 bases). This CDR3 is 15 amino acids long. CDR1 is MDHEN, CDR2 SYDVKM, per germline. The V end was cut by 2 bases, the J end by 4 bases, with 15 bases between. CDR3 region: CASSLTQLGRYEQYF. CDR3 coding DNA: TGTGCCAGCAGTTTAACGCAACTCGGGAGATACGAGCAGTACTTC. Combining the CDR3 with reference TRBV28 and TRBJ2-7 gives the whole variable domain DVKVTQSSRYLVKRTGEKVFLECVQDMDHENMFWYRQDPGLGLRLIYFSYDVKMKEKGDIPEGYSVSREKKERFSLILESASTNQTSMYLCASSLTQLGRYEQYFGPGTRLTVT.

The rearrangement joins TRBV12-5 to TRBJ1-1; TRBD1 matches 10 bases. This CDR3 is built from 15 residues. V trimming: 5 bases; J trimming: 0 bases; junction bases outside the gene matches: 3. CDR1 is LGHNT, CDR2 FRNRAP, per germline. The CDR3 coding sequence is TGTGCTAGTGGTCCGGGACAGGGGTTGAACACTGAAGCTTTCTTT. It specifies CASGPGQGLNTEAFF.

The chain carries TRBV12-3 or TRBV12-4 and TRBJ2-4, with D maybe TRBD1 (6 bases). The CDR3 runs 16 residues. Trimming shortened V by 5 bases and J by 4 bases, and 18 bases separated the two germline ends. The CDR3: CASSLKPGTQKNIQYF. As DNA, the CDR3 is TGTGCCAGCAGTCTGAAGCCCGGGACACAGAAAAACATTCAGTACTTC.

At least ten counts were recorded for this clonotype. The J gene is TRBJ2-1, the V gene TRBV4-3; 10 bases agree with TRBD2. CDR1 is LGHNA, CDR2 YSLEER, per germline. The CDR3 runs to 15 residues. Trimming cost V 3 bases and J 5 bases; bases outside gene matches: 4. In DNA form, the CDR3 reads TGCGCCAGCAGCCAGGAACTAGCGGGAAACAATGAGCAGTTCTTC. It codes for CASSQELAGNNEQFF.

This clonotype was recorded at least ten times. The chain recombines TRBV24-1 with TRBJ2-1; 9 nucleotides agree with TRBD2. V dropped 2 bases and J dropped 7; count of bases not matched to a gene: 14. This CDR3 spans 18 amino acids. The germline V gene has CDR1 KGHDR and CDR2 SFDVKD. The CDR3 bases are TGTGCCACCAGTGATTCGCTGAATAAGCGGGGGGTAAATAATGAGCAGTTCTTC. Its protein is CATSDSLNKRGVNNEQFF.

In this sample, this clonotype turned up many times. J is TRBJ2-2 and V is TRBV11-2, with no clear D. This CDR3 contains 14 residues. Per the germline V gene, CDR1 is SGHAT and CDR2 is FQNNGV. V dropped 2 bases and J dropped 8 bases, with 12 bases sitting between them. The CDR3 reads CASSLIVVGGELFF. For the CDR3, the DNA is TGTGCCAGCAGCTTAATTGTCGTGGGGGGGGAGCTGTTTTTT.

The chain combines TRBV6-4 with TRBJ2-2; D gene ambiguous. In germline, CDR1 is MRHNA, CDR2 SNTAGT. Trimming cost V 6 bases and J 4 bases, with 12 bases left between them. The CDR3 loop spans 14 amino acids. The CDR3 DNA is TGTGCCAGCAGCCCAAGGGCGAGCACCGGGGAGCTGTTTTTT. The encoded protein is CASSPRASTGELFF.

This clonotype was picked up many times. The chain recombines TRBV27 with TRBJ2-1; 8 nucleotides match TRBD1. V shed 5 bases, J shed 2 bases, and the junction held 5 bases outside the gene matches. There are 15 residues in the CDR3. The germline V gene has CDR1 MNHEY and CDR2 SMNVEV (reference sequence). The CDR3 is CASSPRTGTYNEQFF. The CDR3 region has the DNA TGTGCCAGCAGTCCTAGGACAGGGACCTACAATGAGCAGTTCTTC.